These 9 T cell receptor beta chains were all obtained from the same sample, sequenced in a study of T cells after yellow fever vaccination. In TCRdb, the 5' RACE reads were re-called with MiXCR into one record per CDR3 protein. The sample yields hundreds of thousands of distinct CDR3 sequences, 19% seen once. This specimen was PBMCs, taken 15 days after the yellow fever booster vaccination. Every receptor here comes from a man younger than 45 who received the YFV17D yellow fever vaccine.

The rearrangement joins TRBV6-5 to TRBJ1-1, with D unclear. There are 13 residues in the CDR3. The germline V gene has CDR1 MNHEY and CDR2 SVGAGI. The V gene lost 4 bases and the J gene lost 4 bases, with 10 bases spanning the gap. The CDR3 nucleotides are TGTGCCAGCAGTTCCTTGGTAGGCACTGAAGCTTTCTTT. It is translated as CASSSLVGTEAFF.

This clonotype came up a few times. V is TRBV6-1 and J is TRBJ1-5; tentative D call: TRBD1 (5 bases). Germline V lookup: CDR1 MNHNS, CDR2 SASEGT. Trimming pared 6 bases from V and 6 bases from J, leaving 15 bases between. This CDR3 region has 14 residues. CDR3 loop: CASSPAGVGQPQHF. The CDR3 coding sequence is TGTGCCAGCAGCCCCGCGGGGGTTGGTCAGCCCCAGCATTTT.

The chain links TRBV7-2 to TRBJ2-1; D ambiguous. In germline, CDR1 is SGHTA, CDR2 FQGNSA. This CDR3 has 15 residues. V was cut by 1 base and J by 3 bases, with 10 bases left in between. CDR3 in amino acids: CASSLDLHGYNEQFF. The CDR3 nucleotides are TGTGCCAGCAGCTTAGACCTGCACGGCTACAATGAGCAGTTCTTC.

This clonotype was counted ten times or more. V and J are TRBV12-3 or TRBV12-4 and TRBJ2-2; D is uncertain. The V end was cut by 3 bases, the J end by 0 bases, with 8 bases between. This CDR3 contains 15 residues. Here the CDR3 reads CASSFGGANTGELFF. DNA of the CDR3: TGTGCCAGCAGTTTTGGTGGGGCGAACACCGGGGAGCTGTTTTTT.

The V gene is TRBV28, the J gene TRBJ2-1; TRBD1 might be the D (6 bases). Trimming pared 7 bases from V and 0 bases from J, leaving 16 bases between. Germline lookup yields CDR1 MDHEN and CDR2 SYDVKM. The CDR3 extends over 16 amino acids. In DNA, the CDR3 is TGTGCCAGCACCACAGGGCTTAGAATCTCCTACAATGAGCAGTTCTTC. Its protein product is CASTTGLRISYNEQFF.

This clonotype has ten or more counts. V usage is TRBV7-2 and J usage is TRBJ1-1; no firm D call. V was pared by 0 bases and J by 7 bases, with 3 bases between. The CDR3 length is 11 residues. The germline V gene has CDR1 SGHTA and CDR2 FQGNSA. The CDR3 nucleotides are TGTGCCAGCAGCTTAGCAGTTGAAGCTTTCTTT. Residues: CASSLAVEAFF.

This clonotype has a handful of counts. The chain uses TRBV7-9 and TRBJ2-7; D is ambiguous. The CDR3 is made up of 14 amino acids. Germline-derived CDR1 and CDR2 are SEHNR and FQNEAQ (reference sequence). The V and J ends lost 6 bases and 3 bases respectively, with 15 bases between them. CDR3 bases: TGTGCCAGCAGGCCCCCGGGTCCGAACTACGAGCAGTACTTC. Amino acids: CASRPPGPNYEQYF.

This clonotype showed up just a few times. The rearrangement joins TRBV6-5 to TRBJ2-1, with D unclear. V was shortened by 6 bases and J by 3 bases, with 6 bases between the two germline ends. Germline V gives CDR1 MNHEY, CDR2 SVGAGI. This CDR3 comprises 12 residues. The CDR3 coding sequence is TGTGCCAGCAGGGTGAACTACAATGAGCAGTTCTTC. This gives the protein CASRVNYNEQFF.

The V call is TRBV6-6, the J call TRBJ2-7; a possible D gene is TRBD1 (6 bases). The CDR3 runs 12 residues. The germline V gene has CDR1 MNHNY and CDR2 SVGAGI (reference sequence). Trimming cost V 11 bases and J 5 bases, with 16 bases left between them. CDR3 in amino acids: CASQGLRNEQYF. Written as DNA, the CDR3 is TGTGCCTCCCAGGGGCTCCGAAACGAGCAGTACTTC.